This T cell receptor beta chain was profiled in a study of shared clonotypes between healthy human individuals (TCRdb year 2020). Context from the whole study: Three men and a couple of women, aged 18 to 49 years, made up the cohort. To increase sequencing depth and limit assay-specific biases, different laboratories used diverse techniques to prepare libraries and sequence TCR repertoires. Each donor's leukapheresis produced roughly between roughly 0.9 and 8.9 billion PBMCs. Blood TCR repertoires of 5 or 6 healthy adults were deeply sequenced to estimate repertoire size and the extent of clonotype sharing between individuals. For each donor, three plates each were used for CD4 naive and CD4 memory, two plates were used for CD8 naive, and one plate was used for CD8 memory. Overall results and qualifications from the work: Because the study included only a small number of donors, the genetic and exposure-history diversity represented was limited. Across a handful of donors, approximately 4.9% of naive CD4, 3% to 3.5% of naive CD8, roughly 2.2% of memory CD4, and around 0.4% of memory CD8 clonotypes were shared. Compared with non-shared clonotypes, the clonotypes found in all four sorted-subset donors had higher generation probabilities. Based on pairwise subsampling, the degree of clonotype sharing among donors was expected to be affected by sequencing depth. Even with the large sequencing depth, rarefaction of the sorted-subset datasets indicated that sequencing was incomplete. Estimated clonotype richness was generally larger for naive than for memory subsets. Sampling was limited to blood, and TCR repertoires in tissue likely differ from TCR repertoires in blood.

Donors were healthy HIV-negative adults with no recently reported acute infections or vaccinations. Only Caucasian adults living in Nashville, Tennessee, USA were represented among the donors. CD4+ T cells were enriched through magnetic negative selection, after which naive cells were positively selected on CD45RA and the remaining negative fraction served as the memory subset. Blood was obtained by leukapheresis, after which PBMCs were separated by Ficoll-Histopaque density gradient centrifugation and cryopreserved in liquid nitrogen vapor phase. Purity and quantity of every magnetically sorted T cell population were checked by analytical flow cytometry. Genomic DNA was isolated from every sorted fraction and measured by UV absorbance on a Nanodrop 2000c. Per the germline V gene, MDHEN is the CDR1 and SYDVKM is the CDR2. The junction shows trimming of 6 bases on V and 3 bases on J, plus 11 bases between the germline ends. From cysteine to phenylalanine, the CDR3 is 13 amino acids long. Only the CDR3 portion is preserved as DNA: 39 bases, with reading frame beginning at the first base.

Using the deep immunoSEQ assay, TCR CDR3 regions were amplified from genomic DNA by multiplex PCR. For each cell subset, the extracted genomic DNA was distributed evenly across all wells of several immunoSEQ 96-well plates, and each plate served as one replicate. For sorted subsets, about 0.2 ug genomic DNA, equal to 25,000 to 35,000 T cell genomes, was loaded into each replicate PCR. Purified libraries were quantified with a Qubit 3.0 fluorometer, sized on a Bioanalyzer 2100, and re-quantified with the KAPA Library Quantification kit. Every immunoSEQ 96-well plate was sequenced on a dedicated single-read 150-cycle Illumina NextSeq 550 flow cell. The original pipeline was this. Because only junctional sequences without quality scores were contained in the immunoSEQ output, filtering matching that applied to full-length reads could not be performed. To assign V/J genes and CDR3, sequences were annotated against IMGT germline references using PyIR, a Python wrapper for IgBLAST v1.9. Reads were filtered out if the reads had weak V/J assignments (E-value above 1e-6), no CDR3, stop codons, out-of-frame junctions, or ambiguous translated residues. V3J clonotypes were defined as sequences sharing an identical inferred V gene, J gene, and CDR3 amino acid sequence. Percentage overlap between repertoires was calculated by dividing the number of shared unique clonotypes by the size of the smaller repertoire. Three approaches were used to assess repertoire richness: RTK rarefaction, the Chao1 estimator, and Recon v2.1 estimates of unobserved clonotypes. For all TCRbeta clonotypes obtained by the gDNA method from a few donors, generation probabilities were computed with OLGA. TCRdb provides this immuneACCESS table in a form limited to in-frame rearrangements. Some clones are lacking; in checked studies, under half of them reflect an unresolved V gene, and why the rest are absent is not known. V and J calls and clone size are as listed in that table; D and trimming were resolved from the DNA. This sample lists roughly 1.5 million clones; 98% were detected once. The ten largest make up around 0.47% of the sample.

On this clone: Its antigen has not been determined. Per-base qualities were not stored, and no clone one base away is much larger.

The V and J genes are TRBV28 and TRBJ1-1; the D gene cannot be resolved reliably. This sequence originates from a man under 40 in good health. The sequencing input was naive CD4+ T cells sorted from blood. What this sample's cell subset or site label stands for: CD45RA+ positively selected. The DNA is as follows: TGTGCCAGCAGCCACGAACAGTACACTGAAGCTTTCTTT. Its protein is CASSHEQYTEAFF.